Presented here are 3 T cell receptor beta chains from one specimen sequenced in a study of OX40 agonist ivuxolimab in advanced cancers. Data came from immunoSEQ multiplex PCR; TCRdb stores just in-frame clones and leaves some out. The data show over 50,000 clones, nearly 95% seen once. The starting material was CD4+ or CD8+ T cells sorted from blood, obtained in a trial of the OX40 agonist ivuxolimab. The source of these receptors is an adult with an advanced solid tumor such as melanoma, head and neck, liver or kidney cancer.

V usage is TRBV5-1 and J usage is TRBJ1-2; 10 nucleotides match TRBD1. Germline trimming cut 4 bases from V and 0 bases from J; bases unmatched to any gene: 3. The CDR3 loop spans 15 amino acids. The germline gives CDR1 SGHRS, CDR2 YFSETQ. This CDR3 is CASSPTGGANYGYTF. The CDR3 region has the DNA TGCGCCAGCAGCCCGACAGGGGGCGCTAACTATGGCTACACCTTC.

The table lists this clone with a count of one. This chain links TRBV11-2 with TRBJ2-7; the match to TRBD2 covers 8 bases. The CDR3 is 13 amino acids. Looked up from germline, CDR1 is SGHAT and CDR2 is FQNNGV. The V segment lost 5 bases and the J segment 2 bases; nucleotides outside the gene matches: 2. CDR3 amino acids: CASSGGLAYEQYF. In DNA form, the CDR3 reads TGTGCCAGCAGCGGGGGACTAGCCTACGAGCAGTACTTC.

This chain connects TRBV10-1 to TRBJ2-7; 13 bases match TRBD2. The CDR3 has 16 amino acids. V dropped 2 bases and J dropped 4; count of bases not matched to a gene: 5. Germline CDR1 reads WNHNN; CDR2 reads SYGVQD (reference sequence). The CDR3 region has the DNA TGCGCCAGCAGTGAGGGGGGGACTAGCGGGATTTACGAGCAGTACTTC. Amino acids: CASSEGGTSGIYEQYF.